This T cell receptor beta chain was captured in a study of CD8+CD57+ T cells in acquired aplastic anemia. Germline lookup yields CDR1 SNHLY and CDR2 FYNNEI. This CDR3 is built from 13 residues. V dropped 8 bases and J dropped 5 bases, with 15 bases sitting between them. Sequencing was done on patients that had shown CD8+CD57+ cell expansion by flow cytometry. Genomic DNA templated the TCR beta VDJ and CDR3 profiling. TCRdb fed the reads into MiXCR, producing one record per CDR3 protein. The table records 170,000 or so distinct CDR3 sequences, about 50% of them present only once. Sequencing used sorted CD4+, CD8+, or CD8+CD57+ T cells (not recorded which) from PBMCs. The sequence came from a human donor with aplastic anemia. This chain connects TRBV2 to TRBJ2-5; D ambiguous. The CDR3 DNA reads TGTGCCAGCCGATCCGGTTTACGGGAGACCCAGTACTTC. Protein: CASRSGLRETQYF.